The 21 T cell receptor beta chains reported below all come from one sample, sequenced in a study of blood T cell repertoires in COVID-19. The method was immunoSEQ multiplex PCR; TCRdb's version includes in-frame clones alone and lacks a portion of them. The sample has a few hundred thousand clones; roughly 86% are singletons. The sequencing sample was made of PBMCs or T cells enriched from blood (not recorded which). The source of these receptors is a woman between 18 and 30 years old who had recovered from COVID-19.

The chain is built from TRBV28 and TRBJ1-6; TRBD1 matches at 7 bases. V shed 5 bases, J shed 3 bases, and the junction held 4 bases outside the gene matches. Germline CDR1 reads MDHEN; CDR2 reads SYDVKM. This CDR3 has 15 residues. The DNA for the CDR3 is TGTGCCAGCAGTAAAGACAGGGTCTATAATTCACCCCTCCACTTT. As protein: CASSKDRVYNSPLHF.

V is TRBV7-8 and J is TRBJ1-2, with TRBD1 matching 8 bases. CDR3 size: 16 residues. The V gene end was trimmed by 4 bases and the J gene end by 1 base; junction bases not matched to a gene: 8. Germline CDR1 and CDR2: SGHVS and FQNEAQ. CDR3 region: CASSSRTGKNNYGYTF. The CDR3, as DNA: TGTGCCAGCAGCTCGAGGACAGGGAAAAATAACTATGGCTACACCTTC. Using reference TRBV7-8 and TRBJ1-2 for the parts outside the CDR3, the full variable domain is GAGVSQSPRYKVAKRGQDVALRCDPISGHVSLFWYQQALGQGPEFLTYFQNEAQLDKSGLPSDRFFAERPEGSVSTLKIQRTQQEDSAVYLCASSSRTGKNNYGYTFGSGTRLTVV.

The chain links TRBV7-6 to TRBJ1-3; D is unresolved. The CDR3 spans 16 residues. The V gene's germline CDR1 is SGHVS and CDR2 FNYEAQ. The germline V and J ends were trimmed by 1 base and 0 bases, with 10 bases remaining between them. The CDR3 here is CASSLGNRNSGNTIYF. The CDR3, as DNA: TGTGCCAGCAGCTTAGGAAACAGAAACTCTGGAAACACCATATATTTT.

This chain's CDR3 is CASSASGGSYYEQYF. CDR3 nucleotide sequence: TGTGCCAGCAGCGCCAGCGGGGGTAGCTACTACGAGCAGTACTTC. This sequence joins TRBV9 and TRBJ2-7; TRBD2 matches at 8 bases. Germline CDR1 and CDR2: SGDLS and YYNGEE. The CDR3 is 15 amino acids. V gave up 3 bases and J gave up 3 bases; unmatched junction bases: 8.

This clone was seen just once. The rearrangement joins TRBV5-5 to TRBJ2-1, with a tentative D call TRBD2 (5 bases). Germline CDR1 SGHKS, CDR2 YYEKEE (reference sequence). CDR3 length: 14 amino acids. Trimming removed 0 bases from V and 8 bases from J, with 12 bases in between. The CDR3: CASSLVSGNDEQFF. Here the CDR3 DNA reads TGTGCCAGCAGCTTGGTTTCCGGGAACGATGAGCAGTTCTTC. Full variable domain (outside the CDR3, taken from reference TRBV5-5 and TRBJ2-1): DAGVTQSPTHLIKTRGQQVTLRCSPISGHKSVSWYQQVLGQGPQFIFQYYEKEERGRGNFPDRFSARQFPNYSSELNVNALLLGDSALYLCASSLVSGNDEQFFGPGTRLTVL.

V gene TRBV18 combines with J gene TRBJ2-1; the match to TRBD2 covers 16 bases. The CDR3 extends over 18 amino acids. CDR1 KGHSH and CDR2 LQKENI come from the germline V gene. Trimming removed 0 bases from V and 5 bases from J; junction bases left unmatched: 4. The CDR3, as DNA: TGTGCCAGCTCACCACCGGAGGGGACTAGCGGGAGGGACAATGAGCAGTTCTTC. This sequence encodes CASSPPEGTSGRDNEQFF.

V is TRBV7-3 and J is TRBJ1-4, with a weak D call TRBD1 (6 bases). The V end lost 4 bases, the J end lost 4 bases, and 25 bases lay between the germline ends. Germline CDR1 is SGHTA and CDR2 is FQGTGA. This CDR3 has 19 residues. CDR3 amino acids: CASSSPGTPRLIVNEKLFF. The CDR3 nucleotides read TGTGCCAGCAGCTCCCCCGGGACACCCAGACTGATTGTTAATGAAAAACTGTTTTTT. Full variable domain (missing parts from reference TRBV7-3 and TRBJ1-4): GAGVSQTPSNKVTEKGKYVELRCDPISGHTALYWYRQSLGQGPEFLIYFQGTGAADDSGLPNDRFFAVRPEGSVSTLKIQRTERGDSAVYLCASSSPGTPRLIVNEKLFFGSGTQLSVL.

V and J are TRBV5-8 and TRBJ2-7, with 9 bases fitting TRBD1. CDR1 is SGHTS, CDR2 YDEGEE, per germline. Trimming took 5 bases from V and 2 from J; bases not matched to a gene: 17. CDR3 length: 18 residues. The CDR3 DNA sequence: TGTGCCAGCAGGCTTTGGGGTGCTGGGACAGGGCACACCTACGAGCAGTACTTC. Amino acids: CASRLWGAGTGHTYEQYF.

The gene calls are TRBV11-2 and TRBJ1-2; weak D call: TRBD1 (5 bases). CDR1 and CDR2 from the germline V gene are SGHAT and FQNNGV. V was cut by 3 bases and J by 6 bases, with 23 bases left in between. The CDR3 runs to 17 residues. The CDR3 spells CASSFSPVGGRSNGYTF. CDR3 coding DNA: TGTGCCAGCAGCTTTAGTCCCGTGGGGGGACGGTCTAATGGCTACACCTTC.

This chain links TRBV5-8 with TRBJ2-5; D is perhaps TRBD1 (6 bases). The V end was cut by 6 bases, the J end by 4 bases, with 22 bases between. This CDR3 is built from 16 residues. The V gene's germline CDR1 is SGHTS and CDR2 YDEGEE. The CDR3 nucleotides read TGTGCCAGCACCCCCGGCGGTTCAGGGGTGGGAGAGACCCAGTACTTC. Its translation: CASTPGGSGVGETQYF.

The rearrangement uses TRBV2 and TRBJ2-3; 11 bases align to TRBD2. CDR1 and CDR2 (germline): SNHLY, FYNNEI. The CDR3 is 15 residues long. The V and J ends lost 9 bases and 5 bases, in that order; junction bases with no gene match: 10. In DNA, the CDR3 is TGTGCCAGTATTACTGAACTAGCGGGAGTAGATACGCAGTATTTT. This codes for CASITELAGVDTQYF.

The gene calls are TRBV7-2 and TRBJ1-3; the D is unclear. The CDR3 spans 16 residues. The ends were cut back, 5 bases at V and 0 bases at J, with 14 bases in the middle. Germline V gene sequence: CDR1 SGHTA, CDR2 FQGNSA. This CDR3 reads CASSPVYLSSGNTIYF. CDR3 DNA sequence: TGTGCCAGCAGCCCCGTGTATCTTAGCTCTGGAAACACCATATATTTT. The full variable domain, with the rest looked up from reference TRBV7-2 and TRBJ1-3, is GAGVSQSPSNKVTEKGKDVELRCDPISGHTALYWYRQSLGQGLEFLIYFQGNSAPDKSGLPSDRFSAERTGGSVSTLTIQRTQQEDSAVYLCASSPVYLSSGNTIYFGEGSWLTVV.

The chain employs TRBV9 and TRBJ1-2; possibly TRBD1 for D (6 bases). V gave up 4 bases and J gave up 2 bases, with 24 bases separating them. Germline V gene sequence: CDR1 SGDLS, CDR2 YYNGEE. The CDR3 loop spans 18 amino acids. CDR3 amino acids: CASSPTSFTRGKNYGYTF. The CDR3 DNA reads as TGTGCCAGCAGCCCAACCTCTTTCACCAGGGGAAAGAACTATGGCTACACCTTC.

This chain joins TRBV25-1 and TRBJ1-3; D gene unclear. Trimming cost V 3 bases and J 4 bases, with 7 bases left between them. Germline loops: CDR1 MGHDK, CDR2 SYGVNS. This CDR3 contains 13 residues. CDR3 in DNA: TGTGCCAGCAGTGATGGGGAGGGAAACACCATATATTTT. As protein: CASSDGEGNTIYF.

The chain links TRBV9 to TRBJ1-1, with 7 bases identical to TRBD1. The J segment lost 0 bases and the V segment lost 6 bases, leaving 8 bases of the junction unmatched. The CDR3 length is 15 residues. Germline V gene sequence: CDR1 SGDLS, CDR2 YYNGEE. In DNA, the CDR3 is TGTGCCAGCACCCGAGGGGACAGTCTGAACACTGAAGCTTTCTTT. Translation: CASTRGDSLNTEAFF.

The V and J genes are TRBV11-1 and TRBJ2-1, with 12 nucleotides matching TRBD2. Germline V gene data show CDR1 as SGHAT and CDR2 as FQDESV (reference sequence). With 1 base clipped from V and 4 bases from J, the junction kept 2 bases outside the gene matches. The CDR3 spans 16 residues. The CDR3 here is CASSLVGLAGYNEQFF. CDR3 DNA sequence: TGTGCCAGCAGCTTAGTTGGACTAGCGGGATACAATGAGCAGTTCTTC.

The rearrangement joins TRBV24-1 to TRBJ2-1, with TRBD2 matching 13 bases. The germline gives CDR1 KGHDR, CDR2 SFDVKD. This CDR3 has 16 amino acids. V lost 1 base to trimming and J lost 8 bases; unmatched junction nucleotides: 4. CDR3 in amino acids: CATSDLGTSGIYEQFF. In DNA, the CDR3 is TGTGCCACCAGTGATTTAGGGACTAGCGGGATCTATGAGCAGTTCTTC.

The rearrangement links TRBV5-1 to TRBJ2-3; possible D gene TRBD2, 6 bases. V dropped 6 bases and J dropped 2 bases, with 13 bases sitting between them. CDR1 is SGHRS, CDR2 YFSETQ, per germline. This CDR3 is built from 14 residues. DNA of the CDR3: TGCGCCAGCAACAAAACTAGCCCCACAGATACGCAGTATTTT. It translates to CASNKTSPTDTQYF.

The chain combines TRBV7-9 with TRBJ1-4; no reliable D call. CDR1 is SEHNR, CDR2 FQNEAQ, per germline (reference sequence). The CDR3 contains 14 residues. The V gene lost 5 bases and the J gene lost 1 base, with 8 bases spanning the gap. The CDR3 nucleotides read TGTGCCAGCAGCCCTGTTGTAACTAATGAAAAACTGTTTTTT. Its translation: CASSPVVTNEKLFF.

V usage is TRBV6-5 and J usage is TRBJ2-1; 14 bases map to TRBD2. The CDR3 sequence is 15 residues long. J was trimmed by 15 bases and V by 0 bases; bases with no gene match: 7. The V gene's germline CDR1 is MNHEY and CDR2 SVGAGI. CDR3 coding DNA: TGTGCCAGCAGTTACTCGCGACTAGCGGGAGGGCCCTTGTTCTTC. This translates into CASSYSRLAGGPLFF.

The V gene is TRBV27, the J gene TRBJ2-1; D gene ambiguous. Trimming took off 4 bases at V and 0 bases at J, with 10 bases between the two ends. The CDR3 is 15 residues long. Germline loops: CDR1 MNHEY, CDR2 SMNVEV (reference sequence). CDR3: CASSSDRSSYNEQFF. The CDR3, as DNA: TGTGCCAGCAGTTCCGACCGGAGCTCCTACAATGAGCAGTTCTTC.